Detailed here is one T cell receptor beta chain. Its antigen remains unknown. The data were taken from a study of monozygotic twins with inflammatory bowel disease. Study conclusions and caveats: Immunosuppressive treatments differing between patients may have added repertoire variability.

Germline assignment: CDR1 SGHRS and CDR2 YFSETQ. This CDR3 has 13 residues. Input per TCR library consisted of about 3.5 ug of total RNA. UMIs that had a 6-nucleotide sample barcode were put in using template switching. TCRdb reprocessed the 5' RACE reads, with one entry per CDR3 protein and no DNA. This listing includes a few hundred thousand distinct CDR3 sequences. Whole blood supplied total RNA, and T cells were not sorted. The J gene is TRBJ2-3, the V gene TRBV5-1; with no DNA, the TCRdb D assignment of TRBD1 cannot be verified. Sequencing was done on a sample of blood. This sequence was found in a human donor with ulcerative colitis or Crohn's disease, or a healthy co-twin of an affected twin (not recorded which). The CDR3 sequence is CASSSPGSDTQYF. The variable domain in full, with the rest retrieved from reference TRBV5-1 and TRBJ2-3, is KAGVTQTPRYLIKTRGQQVTLSCSPISGHRSVSWYQQTPGQGLQFLFEYFSETQRNKGNFPGRFSGRQFSNSRSEMNVSTLELGDSALYLCASSSPGSDTQYFGPGTRLTVL.